The source of this T cell receptor (beta chain) is a study of T-cell reconstitution after alpha-beta-depleted transplantation in children. Findings and limits, study-wide: Several hundred expanded graft clones reportedly were the source of alpha-beta T cells about two months after transplant. Diversity of TCRbeta at day 60 was high in some patients, arising from surviving recipient T cells and thymic progenitors. A year post-transplant, T-cell counts and diversity derived mostly from newly produced T cells.

This CDR3 comprises 12 residues. Germline V lookup: CDR1 MDHEN, CDR2 SYDVKM. The V gene lost 4 bases and the J gene lost 3 bases, with 7 bases spanning the gap. Worth noting for this clonotype: Its antigen is currently unknown.

The TCRbeta library incorporated unique molecular identifiers. Each CDR3 protein is one row after TCRdb ran MiXCR on the PCR reads. This table holds hundreds of thousands of distinct CDR3 sequences, around 14% found once. Material: PBMCs, obtained before TCRalphabeta/CD19-depleted stem cell transplant. The V and J genes are TRBV28 and TRBJ2-7, with no clear D. The TCR sequence derives from a girl under 10 years old with congenital amegakaryocytic thrombocytopenia, due to receive a stem cell transplant. The chain's CDR3 is CASSSTIYEQYF. In nucleotides, the CDR3 is TGTGCCAGCAGTTCGACGATCTACGAGCAGTACTTC.